The T cell receptor (beta chain) described here comes from a study of type 1 and type 2 diabetes patients. Genomic DNA was the PCR template. Multiplex PCR with 30 forward and 13 reverse primers amplified the TCR beta CDR3. Using its own MiXCR run on the multiplex PCR reads, TCRdb lists one record per CDR3 protein. Among about 250,000 distinct CDR3 sequences, around 47% were seen once, and the ten largest hold roughly an eighth. V lost 5 bases and J 3 bases, leaving 10 bases between the germline ends. There are 13 residues in the CDR3. Sequencing was performed on peripheral blood mononuclear cells (PBMCs). The sequence came from a man between 18 and 29 years old with type 2 diabetes. V usage is TRBV12-3 or TRBV12-4 and J usage is TRBJ2-5; weak D call: TRBD2 (6 bases). The CDR3 region is CASSAGGEETQYF. The CDR3, as DNA: TGTGCCAGCAGTGCCGGGGGAGAAGAGACCCAGTACTTC.